Following are 18 T cell receptor beta chains from one sample sequenced in a study of blood T cell repertoires in COVID-19. TCRdb's table, derived via immunoSEQ multiplex PCR, lists solely in-frame clones and lacks some. The sample records 150,000 to 200,000 clones, roughly 89% being singletons. Input material: peripheral blood. The receptors were gathered from a man between 18 and 35 years old with active or convalescent COVID-19.

The rearrangement joins TRBV6-5 to TRBJ1-5; D is possibly TRBD1 (6 bases). The CDR3 is 15 residues long. V gave up 6 bases and J gave up 4 bases, with 16 bases separating them. The germline V gene encodes CDR1 MNHEY and CDR2 SVGAGI. The CDR3 DNA follows: TGTGCCAGCAGGACTGGGGGGGCAGGGAATCAGCCCCAGCATTTT. Translated: CASRTGGAGNQPQHF.

The gene calls are TRBV10-3 and TRBJ1-5; D is ambiguous. CDR1 is ENHRY and CDR2 is SYGVKD in the germline V gene. V dropped 2 bases and J dropped 7 bases, with 12 bases sitting between them. The CDR3 has 14 amino acids. CDR3 in amino acids: CAISEQAEIQPQHF. CDR3 bases: TGTGCCATCAGTGAGCAGGCAGAGATCCAGCCCCAGCATTTT.

The chain employs TRBV6-5 and TRBJ1-5, with D possibly TRBD1 on 6 matching bases. V gave up 8 bases and J gave up 4 bases, with 15 bases separating them. CDR1 is MNHEY and CDR2 is SVGAGI in the germline V gene. CDR3 length equals 14 residues. The CDR3 DNA reads as TGTGCCAGCGTAGAATCCAGGGGAAATCAGCCCCAGCATTTT. This translates into CASVESRGNQPQHF.

The chain links TRBV5-1 to TRBJ2-3, with no clear D. The CDR3 spans 14 residues. Deletions cut 4 bases from V and 1 base from J, with 10 bases between. Per the germline V gene, CDR1 is SGHRS and CDR2 is YFSETQ. This CDR3 reads CASSLRLGTDTQYF. CDR3 sequence (DNA): TGCGCCAGCAGCCTCAGACTGGGCACAGATACGCAGTATTTT. The whole variable domain, remainder taken from reference TRBV5-1 and TRBJ2-3, is KAGVTQTPRYLIKTRGQQVTLSCSPISGHRSVSWYQQTPGQGLQFLFEYFSETQRNKGNFPGRFSGRQFSNSRSEMNVSTLELGDSALYLCASSLRLGTDTQYFGPGTRLTVL.

This clone was counted once. The chain employs TRBV11-3 and TRBJ2-3; TRBD1 is a possible D gene (6 bases). The CDR3 covers 16 residues. Trimming removed 5 bases from V and 5 bases from J, with 20 bases in between. Germline V lookup: CDR1 SGHNT, CDR2 YENEEA. CDR3 protein: CASSPITGIWRDTQYF. The CDR3, as DNA: TGTGCCAGCAGCCCTATAACAGGGATCTGGAGAGATACGCAGTATTTT. Together with reference TRBV11-3 and TRBJ2-3, the CDR3 gives the full variable domain: EAGVVQSPRYKIIEKKQPVAFWCNPISGHNTLYWYLQNLGQGPELLIRYENEEAVDDSQLPKDRFSAERLKGVDSTLKIQPAELGDSAVYLCASSPITGIWRDTQYFGPGTRLTVL.

J is TRBJ1-3 and V is TRBV5-6; no firm D call. Germline V CDR1 and CDR2: SGHDT, YYEEEE. Trimming removed 3 bases at V and 5 bases at J, with 12 bases between. The CDR3 runs 14 residues. DNA of the CDR3: TGTGCCAGCAGCTCCGTTGGGCCTAGAAACACCATATATTTT. The encoded protein is CASSSVGPRNTIYF.

The chain uses TRBV28 and TRBJ2-7; TRBD1 matches at 8 bases. The ends lost 7 bases at V and 2 bases at J; junction bases unmatched: 7. The CDR3 loop spans 14 amino acids. The germline CDR1 and CDR2 sequences are MDHEN and SYDVKM. CDR3 protein: CASTRTGPAYEQYF. The CDR3 DNA reads TGTGCCAGCACCCGGACAGGGCCTGCCTACGAGCAGTACTTC.

The genes are TRBV5-1 and TRBJ2-7; 9 bases are shared with TRBD1. With 6 bases clipped from V and 2 bases from J, the junction kept 6 bases outside the gene matches. Germline CDR1 and CDR2: SGHRS and YFSETQ. This CDR3 has 14 amino acids. The CDR3 DNA sequence: TGCGCCAGCAAGGTCGGGACAGGGACCTACGAGCAGTACTTC. Residues: CASKVGTGTYEQYF.

Worth noting for this clone: An end of the junction does not agree with germline; a read error may underlie this. V and J are TRBV5-6 and TRBJ1-5; no reliable D call. The CDR3 consists of 16 residues. The V gene's germline CDR1 is SGHDT and CDR2 YYEEEE. CDR3: CASSLEAGGRNQPQHF. In nucleotides, the CDR3 is TGTGCCAGCAGCTTGGAAGCGGGAGGGCGCAACCAGCCCCAGCATTTT.

For the CDR3, the DNA is TGTGCCAGCAGCGTAGAGGACGACAGGGACCACGGCTACACCTTC. As protein: CASSVEDDRDHGYTF. V usage is TRBV9 and J usage is TRBJ1-2, with 7 bases lining up with TRBD1. The germline V gene has CDR1 SGDLS and CDR2 YYNGEE. V lost 0 bases to trimming and J lost 8 bases; unmatched junction nucleotides: 10. The length of the CDR3 is 15 residues.

This chain joins TRBV6-1 and TRBJ1-4, with 8 bases lining up with TRBD1. Germline V lookup: CDR1 MNHNS, CDR2 SASEGT. The CDR3 spans 15 residues. Germline trimming cut 3 bases from V and 5 bases from J; bases unmatched to any gene: 5. For the CDR3, the DNA is TGTGCCAGCAGTGATATGACAGGGGTAAATGAAAAACTGTTTTTT. This sequence encodes CASSDMTGVNEKLFF.

The chain links TRBV6-6 to TRBJ2-1, with 9 bases matching TRBD2. The CDR3 has 15 amino acids. Per the germline V gene, CDR1 is MNHNY and CDR2 is SVGAGI (reference sequence). Trimming removed 10 bases from V and 9 bases from J; junction bases left unmatched: 16. The CDR3 DNA follows: TGTGCCACCCTGCCCTTGGCGGGGGGGCCGGGTGAGCAGTTCTTC. Protein product: CATLPLAGGPGEQFF.

The chain recombines TRBV7-2 with TRBJ1-2; D gene ambiguous. The CDR3 extends over 13 amino acids. The V gene lost 5 bases and the J gene lost 8 bases, with 15 bases spanning the gap. The germline CDR1 and CDR2 sequences are SGHTA and FQGNSA. For the CDR3, the DNA is TGTGCCAGCAGCCCTGGGAGGGTGGAGGGCTACACCTTC. Protein product: CASSPGRVEGYTF.

The chain's CDR3 is CASTEGQGAKSPLHF. In nucleotides, the CDR3 is TGTGCCAGCACAGAAGGACAGGGGGCAAAATCACCCCTCCACTTT. The V gene is TRBV21-1, the J gene TRBJ1-6; the table calls TRBD1, which could not be checked here. TRBV21-1 is labeled a pseudogene. This CDR3 has 15 residues.

This clone was found a few times. The genes are TRBV12-5 and TRBJ2-2; TRBD1 might be the D (5 bases). This CDR3 is built from 14 residues. With 3 bases removed from V and 1 base from J, the gap between germline ends came to 6 bases. CDR1 LGHNT and CDR2 FRNRAP come from the germline V gene. The CDR3 reads CASGLGQNTGELFF. The DNA of the CDR3 is TGTGCTAGTGGTTTAGGACAGAACACCGGGGAGCTGTTTTTT.

This clone is a singleton in its sample. The V and J genes are TRBV14 and TRBJ2-3, with 11 bases identical to TRBD2. Germline V lookup: CDR1 SGHDN, CDR2 FVKESK. The length of the CDR3 is 18 residues. Trimming removed 5 bases from V and 3 bases from J; junction bases left unmatched: 13. This CDR3 is CASSSYLAGGPRTDTQYF. For the CDR3, the DNA is TGTGCCAGCAGCTCTTATCTAGCGGGAGGCCCGAGGACAGATACGCAGTATTTT.

The V gene is TRBV25-1, the J gene TRBJ1-1; D possibly corresponds to TRBD1 (5 bases). This CDR3 has 14 residues. V was shortened by 2 bases and J by 4 bases, with 11 bases between the two germline ends. Looked up from germline, CDR1 is MGHDK and CDR2 is SYGVNS. CDR3 sequence: CASSERGEATEAFF. The CDR3 DNA follows: TGTGCCAGCAGTGAACGGGGGGAGGCCACTGAAGCTTTCTTT.

This sequence joins TRBV2 and TRBJ1-5; D remains ambiguous. Looked up from germline, CDR1 is SNHLY and CDR2 is FYNNEI. Trimming cost V 3 bases and J 5 bases, with 5 bases left between them. This CDR3 comprises 12 residues. As DNA, the CDR3 is TGTGCCAGCAGTGACCGGGATCAGCCCCAGCATTTT. It encodes CASSDRDQPQHF.